This T cell receptor beta chain emerged from a study of shared clonotypes between healthy human individuals. The study's findings and limits: Rarefaction demonstrated incomplete sorted-subset sequencing despite large depth. Clonotypes not shared had lower generation probabilities than those common to all four donors. Only blood was sampled, and tissue TCR repertoires likely differ from blood ones.

Germline values: CDR1 SGDLS, CDR2 YYNGEE. The CDR3 spans 15 residues. After removal of 2 bases from V and 10 bases from J, the junction contained 10 bases not matched to a gene. The material for each subset, its genomic DNA, was split evenly across several immunoSEQ plates. The data were produced by immunoSEQ multiplex PCR, yet TCRdb's version contains in-frame clones alone and is incomplete. Of about 2.1 million clones in the sample, over 85% were seen once. CD8 cells regarded as naive lacked CD45RO, were positively chosen for CCR7, and omitted terminally differentiated effector memory CD45RA+ cells. For this clone: What it binds is unknown.

The sequence was obtained from a man aged 18 to 30 in good health. Some clones in this sample may be carry-over from other donors' samples. Sequencing input: naive CD8+ T cells from PBMCs. The chain combines TRBV9 with TRBJ2-2, with TRBD2 matching over 8 bases. The CDR3 DNA reads as TGTGCCAGCAGCGTTGGGCTCTGGGGACTAGTGGAGCTGTTTTTT. Encoded protein: CASSVGLWGLVELFF.